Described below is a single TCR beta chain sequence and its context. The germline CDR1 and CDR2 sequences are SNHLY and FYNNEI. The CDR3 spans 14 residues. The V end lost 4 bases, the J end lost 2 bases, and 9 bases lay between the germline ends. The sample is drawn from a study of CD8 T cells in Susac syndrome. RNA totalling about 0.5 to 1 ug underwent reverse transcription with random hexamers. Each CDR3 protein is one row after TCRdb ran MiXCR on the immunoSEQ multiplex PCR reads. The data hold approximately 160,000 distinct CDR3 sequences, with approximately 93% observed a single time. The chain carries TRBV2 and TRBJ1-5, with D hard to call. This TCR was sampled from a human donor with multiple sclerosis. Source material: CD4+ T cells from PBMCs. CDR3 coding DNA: TGTGCCAGCAGTGCTATGTCTGGCAATCAGCCCCAGCATTTT. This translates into CASSAMSGNQPQHF.